Shown below are 27 T cell receptor beta chains from a single sample sequenced in a study of blood T cell repertoires in COVID-19. The table came from immunoSEQ multiplex PCR; TCRdb's copy has only in-frame clones and leaves some out. The sample shows approximately 220,000 clones, 83% of them seen only once. Specimen: PBMCs or T cells enriched from blood (not recorded which). Receptors originate from a woman aged 40-49 years who had been exposed to COVID-19.

In its sample, this clone was seen a few times. Here the CDR3 reads CASSDERGSYNEQFF. The CDR3 DNA sequence: TGTGCCAGCAGTGATGAAAGGGGGTCATACAATGAGCAGTTCTTC. The chain couples TRBV2 to TRBJ2-1; D is perhaps TRBD1 (6 bases). V was clipped by 3 bases and J by 4 bases, with 13 bases between them. The CDR3 has 15 residues. From germline, CDR1 is SNHLY and CDR2 FYNNEI.

The rearrangement joins TRBV5-1 to TRBJ2-3; D is ambiguous. Germline-derived CDR1 and CDR2 are SGHRS and YFSETQ. The CDR3 is 13 amino acids. V was trimmed by 0 bases and J by 1 base, leaving 3 bases between them. The CDR3, as DNA: TGCGCCAGCAGCTTGGTAGGCACAGATACGCAGTATTTT. This translates into CASSLVGTDTQYF.

The rearrangement joins TRBV9 to TRBJ2-3; a weak D match, TRBD2 (6 bases). Germline V gene lookup returns CDR1 SGDLS and CDR2 YYNGEE. V lost 3 bases and J lost 2, with 13 bases in between. CDR3 length equals 15 residues. This chain's CDR3 is CASSGRGWVTDTQYF. CDR3 nucleotide sequence: TGTGCCAGCAGCGGACGGGGGTGGGTCACAGATACGCAGTATTTT. Combining the CDR3 with reference TRBV9 and TRBJ2-3 gives the whole variable domain DSGVTQTPKHLITATGQRVTLRCSPRSGDLSVYWYQQSLDQGLQFLIQYYNGEERAKGNILERFSAQQFPDLHSELNLSSLELGDSALYFCASSGRGWVTDTQYFGPGTRLTVL.

The CDR3 DNA follows: TGTGCCAGCAGCCCGGGACTAGGGGGGATCACAGATACGCAGTATTTT. It codes for CASSPGLGGITDTQYF. V usage is TRBV5-6 and J usage is TRBJ2-3, with 8 bases fitting TRBD2. CDR3 size: 16 residues. Trimming took 4 bases from V and 2 from J; bases not matched to a gene: 9. The V gene's germline CDR1 is SGHDT and CDR2 YYEEEE.

The chain recombines TRBV12-3 or TRBV12-4 with TRBJ1-2; the D is unclear. The CDR3 is made up of 13 amino acids. Trimming took 5 bases from V and 4 from J, leaving 11 bases between them. CDR3 residues: CASSQTESYGYTF. CDR3 nucleotides: TGTGCCAGCAGTCAAACAGAGTCCTATGGCTACACCTTC.

This CDR3 is CASSEARERRNEQFF. CDR3 nucleotide sequence: TGTGCCAGCAGTGAAGCGCGCGAGCGGAGGAATGAGCAGTTCTTC. The rearrangement uses TRBV2 and TRBJ2-1; TRBD2 is a possible D gene (5 bases). CDR1 and CDR2 from the germline V gene are SNHLY and FYNNEI. The CDR3 is made up of 15 amino acids. V was pared by 0 bases and J by 7 bases, with 13 bases between.

The chain is built from TRBV10-3 and TRBJ1-3; D might be TRBD1 (6 bases). This CDR3 has 15 amino acids. The germline CDR1 and CDR2 sequences are ENHRY and SYGVKD. Between the trimmed V and J ends, which lost 0 bases and 2 bases, there was a span of 8 bases. CDR3 protein: CAISESQGAGNTIYF. The CDR3 nucleotides read TGTGCCATCAGTGAGTCACAGGGTGCTGGAAACACCATATATTTT.

The chain employs TRBV3-1 (or the pseudogene TRBV3-2) and TRBJ2-1; TRBD2 matches 11 bases. Germline CDR1 reads LGHDT; CDR2 reads YNNKEL (reference sequence). V lost 5 bases to trimming and J lost 4 bases; unmatched junction nucleotides: 7. This CDR3 has 16 amino acids. The CDR3 sequence is CASSSALAGGYNEQFF. The CDR3 coding sequence is TGTGCCAGCAGCTCCGCTCTAGCGGGGGGTTACAATGAGCAGTTCTTC.

The gene calls are TRBV7-6 and TRBJ1-6; 7 nucleotides line up with TRBD1. In germline, CDR1 is SGHVS, CDR2 FNYEAQ. This CDR3 has 21 amino acids. Trimming removed 1 base from V and 0 bases from J; junction bases left unmatched: 15. The CDR3 DNA follows: TGTGCCAGCAGCTTAGTGGGGACAGTCAAAGAGCGTAGCTCCTATAATTCACCCCTCCACTTT. It codes for CASSLVGTVKERSSYNSPLHF.

This chain uses TRBV19 with TRBJ2-2; TRBD1 might be the D (6 bases). V was pared by 5 bases and J by 1 base, with 11 bases between. The CDR3 consists of 15 residues. Germline loops: CDR1 LNHDA, CDR2 SQIVND (reference sequence). The CDR3 DNA sequence: TGTGCCAGTAGTCCTCTGGGACAGAACACCGGGGAGCTGTTTTTT. The encoded protein is CASSPLGQNTGELFF.

The rearrangement uses TRBV12-3 or TRBV12-4 and TRBJ1-1; possibly TRBD1 for D (6 bases). V was shortened by 1 base and J by 10 bases, with 13 bases between the two germline ends. The CDR3 has 13 amino acids. CDR3 coding DNA: TGTGCCAGCAGTTTAGAAAGGGGGAGCGGAGCTTTCTTT. This translates into CASSLERGSGAFF.

The V gene is TRBV2, the J gene TRBJ2-7; possibly TRBD1 for D (8 bases). In germline, CDR1 is SNHLY, CDR2 FYNNEI. This CDR3 is built from 12 residues. V was clipped by 6 bases and J by 4 bases, with 10 bases between them. The CDR3, as DNA: TGTGCCAGCAGACAGGGGGGGTACGAGCAGTACTTC. It codes for CASRQGGYEQYF.

The chain recombines TRBV19 with TRBJ1-1; TRBD1 might be the D (5 bases). Per the germline V gene, CDR1 is LNHDA and CDR2 is SQIVND (reference sequence). CDR3 length: 18 amino acids. Trimming stripped 3 bases from V and 0 bases from J, with 20 bases between. Here the CDR3 reads CASSIRVLGQQVNTEAFF. CDR3 DNA sequence: TGTGCCAGTAGTATCCGGGTATTGGGTCAACAGGTGAACACTGAAGCTTTCTTT.

V usage is TRBV4-1 and J usage is TRBJ2-7; D possibly corresponds to TRBD2 (6 bases). The V end lost 0 bases, the J end lost 0 bases, and 9 bases lay between the germline ends. In germline, CDR1 is MGHRA, CDR2 YSYEKL. The CDR3 has 15 amino acids. The CDR3: CASSQDRGSSYEQYF. CDR3 DNA sequence: TGCGCCAGCAGCCAAGATCGGGGGAGCTCCTACGAGCAGTACTTC.

The chain combines TRBV4-1 with TRBJ1-4, with TRBD1 matching over 9 bases. Germline CDR1 is MGHRA and CDR2 is YSYEKL. The length of the CDR3 is 15 residues. The trim removed 2 bases at V and 7 bases at J, leaving 5 bases unmatched. CDR3: CASSQRDRAGEKLFF. The CDR3 DNA sequence: TGCGCCAGCAGCCAACGGGACAGGGCGGGTGAAAAACTGTTTTTT.

This rearrangement joins TRBV14 to TRBJ1-1; no clear D gene. CDR1 is SGHDN, CDR2 FVKESK, per germline. This CDR3 comprises 11 residues. V was cut by 5 bases and J by 12 bases, with 13 bases left in between. DNA for the CDR3: TGTGCCAGCAGCTTAAACGGGGATACTTTCTTT. Translating it yields CASSLNGDTFF.

This sequence joins TRBV3-1 (or the pseudogene TRBV3-2) and TRBJ2-1; no definite D call. The germline gives CDR1 LGHDT, CDR2 YNNKEL (reference sequence). V shed 4 bases and J shed 2 bases, with 15 bases lying between them. CDR3 size: 16 residues. Here the CDR3 reads CASSPRGTGTYNEQFF. The CDR3 DNA is TGTGCCAGCAGCCCGAGAGGTACGGGTACCTACAATGAGCAGTTCTTC.

This rearrangement joins TRBV28 to TRBJ1-5; D remains unclear. The germline V and J ends were trimmed by 5 bases and 7 bases, with 9 bases remaining between them. Germline assignment: CDR1 MDHEN and CDR2 SYDVKM. The length of the CDR3 is 12 residues. The chain's CDR3 is CASSTQTQPQHF. The CDR3, as DNA: TGTGCCAGCAGTACACAGACGCAGCCCCAGCATTTT.

There are a few counts of this clone. CDR3 nucleotide sequence: TGTGCCAGTAGTGGTCTGACGGGGGGTTCCTACGAGCAGTACTTC. This encodes CASSGLTGGSYEQYF. The chain carries TRBV19 and TRBJ2-7; TRBD2 agrees at 7 bases. Germline CDR1 LNHDA, CDR2 SQIVND (reference sequence). The V and J ends lost 5 bases and 1 base, in that order; junction bases with no gene match: 8. CDR3 length equals 15 residues.

V usage is TRBV5-1 and J usage is TRBJ2-2; the match to TRBD2 covers 8 bases. CDR1 is SGHRS and CDR2 is YFSETQ in the germline V gene. The V segment lost 7 bases and the J segment 5 bases; nucleotides outside the gene matches: 7. This CDR3 is 14 amino acids long. CDR3 in amino acids: CASSNGTRTGELFF. CDR3 coding DNA: TGCGCCAGCTCGAACGGGACTAGGACCGGGGAGCTGTTTTTT. Drawing the rest from reference TRBV5-1 and TRBJ2-2, the complete variable domain is KAGVTQTPRYLIKTRGQQVTLSCSPISGHRSVSWYQQTPGQGLQFLFEYFSETQRNKGNFPGRFSGRQFSNSRSEMNVSTLELGDSALYLCASSNGTRTGELFFGEGSRLTVL.

V and J are TRBV9 and TRBJ2-3; tentative D call: TRBD2 (6 bases). CDR3 length: 14 amino acids. Germline V gene lookup returns CDR1 SGDLS and CDR2 YYNGEE. The ends were cut back, 4 bases at V and 1 base at J, with 10 bases in the middle. CDR3 DNA: TGTGCCAGCAGCCCGGGGGTGCGCACAGATACGCAGTATTTT. The encoded protein is CASSPGVRTDTQYF.

The V call is TRBV6-5, the J call TRBJ1-6, with TRBD1 as a possible D gene (6 bases). The CDR3 consists of 14 residues. From germline, CDR1 is MNHEY and CDR2 SVGAGI. V lost 6 bases to trimming and J lost 9 bases, with 15 bases between them. CDR3 protein: CASRWGPGISPLHF. The CDR3 region has the DNA TGTGCCAGCAGATGGGGGCCCGGAATTTCACCCCTCCACTTT.

The chain carries TRBV20-1 and TRBJ2-7, with 7 positions matching TRBD1. The CDR3 has 15 residues. J lost 2 bases, V lost 3 bases, and 10 bases had no gene match. Germline V gene data show CDR1 as DFQATT and CDR2 as SNEGSKA (reference sequence). CDR3 nucleotides: TGCAGTGCTAGTGGGGACAGCCAATATACCTACGAGCAGTACTTC. This translates into CSASGDSQYTYEQYF.

V gene TRBV6-5 combines with J gene TRBJ1-2; TRBD1 aligns across 7 bases. The CDR3 is 14 residues long. V lost 6 bases to trimming and J lost 3 bases; unmatched junction nucleotides: 7. The germline gives CDR1 MNHEY, CDR2 SVGAGI. CDR3 nucleotides: TGTGCCAGCAGAGGGACAGAACGCCACTATGGCTACACCTTC. Residues: CASRGTERHYGYTF.

This chain joins TRBV5-1 and TRBJ1-1; D might be TRBD1 (5 bases). In germline, CDR1 is SGHRS, CDR2 YFSETQ. This CDR3 region has 13 residues. V dropped 2 bases and J dropped 4 bases, with 9 bases sitting between them. CDR3 nucleotides: TGCGCCAGCAGCTTTTCGGGGGGCACTGAAGCTTTCTTT. The encoded protein is CASSFSGGTEAFF.

V usage is TRBV5-1 and J usage is TRBJ2-7; the D gene is possibly TRBD1 (8 bases). V shed 4 bases and J shed 3 bases, with 17 bases lying between them. CDR1 and CDR2 from the germline V gene are SGHRS and YFSETQ. This CDR3 spans 15 amino acids. CDR3 residues: CASSSGTGERYEQYF. The CDR3 region has the DNA TGCGCCAGCAGCAGCGGGACAGGAGAACGCTACGAGCAGTACTTC.

The V gene is TRBV7-9, the J gene TRBJ2-1; 15 nucleotides line up with TRBD2. This CDR3 has 15 amino acids. V dropped 9 bases and J dropped 1; count of bases not matched to a gene: 1. Germline V gene data show CDR1 as SEHNR and CDR2 as FQNEAQ (reference sequence). The CDR3 sequence: CASGTSGGSYNEQFF. CDR3 nucleotides: TGTGCCAGTGGGACTAGCGGGGGGTCCTACAATGAGCAGTTCTTC. Full variable domain (outside the CDR3, taken from reference TRBV7-9 and TRBJ2-1): DTGVSQNPRHKITKRGQNVTFRCDPISEHNRLYWYRQTLGQGPEFLTYFQNEAQLEKSRLLSDRFSAERPKGSFSTLEIQRTEQGDSAMYLCASGTSGGSYNEQFFGPGTRLTVL.